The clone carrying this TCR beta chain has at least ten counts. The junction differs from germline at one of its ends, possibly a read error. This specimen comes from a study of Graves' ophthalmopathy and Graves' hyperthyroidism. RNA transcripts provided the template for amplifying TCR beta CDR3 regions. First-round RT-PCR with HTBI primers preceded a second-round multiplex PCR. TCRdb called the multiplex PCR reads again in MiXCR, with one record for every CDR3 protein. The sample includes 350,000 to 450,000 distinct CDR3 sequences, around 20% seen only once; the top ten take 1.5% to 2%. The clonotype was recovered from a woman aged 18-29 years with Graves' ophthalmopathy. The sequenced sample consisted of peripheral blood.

This CDR3 reads CASSNSHLLESGETQYF. The DNA for the CDR3 is TGTGCCAGCAGTAACTCTCACCTTCTAGAAAGCGGAGAGACCCAGTACTTC. The chain employs TRBV6-2 or TRBV6-3 and TRBJ2-5; TRBD2 is a possible D gene (5 bases). Germline lookup yields CDR1 MNHEY and CDR2 SVGEGT. The CDR3 totals 17 residues.